Shown below are 15 T cell receptor beta chains from a single sample sequenced in a study of graft-versus-host responses after intestinal transplantation. The assay was immunoSEQ multiplex PCR, and TCRdb's table has in-frame clones only and misses some. The sample lists approximately 100,000 clones, more than 75% occurring once. Source: PBMCs, taken 255 days after intestinal transplant. The source is a human patient who received an intestinal transplant, so some T cells may come from the graft donor.

The gene calls are TRBV7-6 and TRBJ2-1, with no clear D. The CDR3 runs 13 residues. Germline V gives CDR1 SGHVS, CDR2 FNYEAQ. V lost 6 bases, J lost 5 bases, and 11 bases lay in between. The DNA of the CDR3 is TGTGCCAGCAGTCATCAGAGCGACAATGAGCAGTTCTTC. Amino acid sequence: CASSHQSDNEQFF.

Turning to this clone: The sample contains more than one DNA sequence encoding this CDR3. This rearrangement joins TRBV5-1 to TRBJ1-6; 7 bases are a match to TRBD1. Germline V gene data show CDR1 as SGHRS and CDR2 as YFSETQ. V shed 4 bases, J shed 7 bases, and the junction held 5 bases outside the gene matches. The CDR3 is 14 residues long. The CDR3 loop is CASSLGQENSPLHF. Written as DNA, the CDR3 is TGCGCCAGCAGCCTCGGACAGGAGAATTCACCCCTCCACTTT. Together with reference TRBV5-1 and TRBJ1-6, the CDR3 gives the full variable domain: KAGVTQTPRYLIKTRGQQVTLSCSPISGHRSVSWYQQTPGQGLQFLFEYFSETQRNKGNFPGRFSGRQFSNSRSEMNVSTLELGDSALYLCASSLGQENSPLHFGNGTRLTVT.

This clone was detected only once. J is TRBJ1-5 and V is TRBV28; TRBD1 is a possible D gene (6 bases). Germline loops: CDR1 MDHEN, CDR2 SYDVKM. CDR3 length: 16 amino acids. The V and J ends lost 2 bases and 7 bases respectively, with 18 bases between them. CDR3 nucleotide sequence: TGTGCCAGCAGTTTAATTGTGTCAGGGGAGGACCAGCCCCAGCATTTT. Translating it yields CASSLIVSGEDQPQHF.

This chain joins TRBV11-2 and TRBJ2-1; D is unresolved. V was shortened by 4 bases and J by 0 bases, with 10 bases between the two germline ends. Germline V gene lookup returns CDR1 SGHAT and CDR2 FQNNGV. This CDR3 spans 15 amino acids. DNA of the CDR3: TGTGCCAGCAGCTCCGGGCAGAGCTCCTACAATGAGCAGTTCTTC. Translating gives CASSSGQSSYNEQFF.

A single count supports this clone. This sequence joins TRBV4-1 and TRBJ2-2; 7 bases match TRBD2. CDR3 length: 17 residues. The J segment lost 3 bases and the V segment lost 4 bases, leaving 11 bases of the junction unmatched. Germline loops: CDR1 MGHRA, CDR2 YSYEKL. The CDR3 sequence is CASSPPGAGTDTGELFF. Written as DNA, the CDR3 is TGCGCCAGCAGCCCTCCAGGAGCGGGGACGGACACCGGGGAGCTGTTTTTT.

The gene calls are TRBV28 and TRBJ2-1; D is unclear. The CDR3 has 11 amino acids. V was cut by 2 bases and J by 6 bases, with 2 bases left in between. Germline V gives CDR1 MDHEN, CDR2 SYDVKM. CDR3 region: CASSLLNEQFF. The CDR3 DNA reads TGTGCCAGCAGTTTACTCAATGAGCAGTTCTTC.

The gene calls are TRBV9 and TRBJ2-2, with 10 bases identical to TRBD1. The CDR3 has 18 residues. In germline, CDR1 is SGDLS, CDR2 YYNGEE. With V trimmed by 5 bases and J by 3 bases, 13 bases remained unmatched. The chain's CDR3 is CASSPLTGTGAHTGELFF. Written as DNA, the CDR3 is TGTGCCAGCAGTCCTCTAACCGGGACAGGGGCCCACACCGGGGAGCTGTTTTTT.

This CDR3 is CSVSWAYEQYF. The CDR3 DNA follows: TGCAGCGTTTCGTGGGCCTACGAGCAGTACTTC. This rearrangement joins TRBV29-1 to TRBJ2-7, with D hard to call. Trimming cost V 5 bases and J 2 bases, with 7 bases left between them. Germline V gene data show CDR1 as SQVTM and CDR2 as ANQGSEA. The CDR3 is 11 residues long.

The chain employs TRBV9 and TRBJ1-3; D gene unclear. Germline-derived CDR1 and CDR2 are SGDLS and YYNGEE. V lost 4 bases and J 0 bases, leaving 23 bases between the germline ends. The CDR3 covers 19 residues. CDR3 in DNA: TGTGCCAGCAGCCCCGACTACGGGAGGTTGTTACCCTCTGGAAACACCATATATTTT. Protein: CASSPDYGRLLPSGNTIYF.

This chain joins TRBV2 and TRBJ1-6; D gene uncertain. Germline V gene data show CDR1 as SNHLY and CDR2 as FYNNEI. The V and J ends lost 7 bases and 6 bases respectively, with 10 bases between them. The CDR3 consists of 13 residues. CDR3 sequence: CASTLTVNSPLHF. DNA of the CDR3: TGTGCCAGCACCTTGACGGTTAATTCACCCCTCCACTTT.

The V call is TRBV28, the J call TRBJ1-1; 8 nucleotides align to TRBD1. V was pared by 5 bases and J by 1 base, with 6 bases of the junction left unmatched. CDR3 length: 15 residues. Germline V gene lookup returns CDR1 MDHEN and CDR2 SYDVKM. CDR3 sequence reads: CASSPWTGKNTEAFF. The DNA for the CDR3 is TGTGCCAGCAGTCCCTGGACAGGGAAGAACACTGAAGCTTTCTTT. Full variable domain (missing parts from reference TRBV28 and TRBJ1-1): DVKVTQSSRYLVKRTGEKVFLECVQDMDHENMFWYRQDPGLGLRLIYFSYDVKMKEKGDIPEGYSVSREKKERFSLILESASTNQTSMYLCASSPWTGKNTEAFFGQGTRLTVV.

The chain links TRBV7-9 to TRBJ2-7, with a possible D match to TRBD1 (8 bases). The CDR3 extends over 16 amino acids. The germline CDR1 and CDR2 sequences are SEHNR and FQNEAQ (reference sequence). The ends were cut back, 5 bases at V and 7 bases at J, with 24 bases in the middle. The CDR3 loop reads CASSPAGAGGAMEQYF. CDR3 sequence (DNA): TGTGCCAGCAGCCCTGCGGGGGCAGGGGGCGCAATGGAGCAGTACTTC.

This clone was observed a single time. The genes are TRBV19 and TRBJ2-7, with D unclear. Germline CDR1 reads LNHDA; CDR2 reads SQIVND (reference sequence). V dropped 2 bases and J dropped 3 bases, with 8 bases sitting between them. CDR3 length: 13 residues. Written as DNA, the CDR3 is TGTGCCAGTAGTATAACGGCTGACTACGAGCAGTACTTC. This sequence encodes CASSITADYEQYF.

The chain links TRBV19 to TRBJ1-6; 9 positions agree with TRBD1. The J segment lost 7 bases and the V segment lost 6 bases, leaving 7 bases of the junction unmatched. CDR3 size: 15 residues. Germline V lookup: CDR1 LNHDA, CDR2 SQIVND (reference sequence). This chain's CDR3 is CASRPPGQGNSPLHF. In nucleotides, the CDR3 is TGTGCCAGTAGGCCTCCGGGACAGGGAAATTCACCCCTCCACTTT. Complete variable domain (other parts from reference TRBV19 and TRBJ1-6): DGGITQSPKYLFRKEGQNVTLSCEQNLNHDAMYWYRQDPGQGLRLIYYSQIVNDFQKGDIAEGYSVSREKKESFPLTVTSAQKNPTAFYLCASRPPGQGNSPLHFGNGTRLTVT.

This clone is classed as medium-sized. V is TRBV6-1 and J is TRBJ1-5, with TRBD1 as a possible D gene (6 bases). Trimming removed 8 bases at V and 0 bases at J, with 14 bases between. The germline V gene encodes CDR1 MNHNS and CDR2 SASEGT. CDR3 length: 15 residues. CDR3 sequence (DNA): TGTGCCAGCGAGGGGGGAGCGGATAGCAATCAGCCCCAGCATTTT. This translates into CASEGGADSNQPQHF.